Below are 27 T cell receptor beta chains sequenced from a single sample in a study of cytomegalovirus exposure and HLA in healthy donors. The assay was immunoSEQ multiplex PCR, and TCRdb's table has in-frame clones only and misses some. The table records 250,000 to 300,000 clones, around 87% of them present only once. The sample comprised PBMCs. These TCRs come from a woman between 18 and 29 years old in good health and CMV-seronegative.

The chain recombines TRBV27 with TRBJ2-3; D is uncertain. Deletions cut 5 bases from V and 0 bases from J, with 9 bases between. This CDR3 has 14 amino acids. Germline assignment: CDR1 MNHEY and CDR2 SMNVEV (reference sequence). The CDR3 is CASSIAASTDTQYF. For the CDR3, the DNA is TGTGCCAGCAGTATAGCAGCTAGCACAGATACGCAGTATTTT.

This clone was found a few times. Additional DNA sequences in this sample encode the identical CDR3. The V call is TRBV11-2, the J call TRBJ2-5; no firm D call. The V end lost 4 bases, the J end lost 2 bases, and 2 bases lay between the germline ends. Per the germline V gene, CDR1 is SGHAT and CDR2 is FQNNGV. This CDR3 comprises 11 residues. The CDR3 nucleotides read TGTGCCAGCAGCTCTCAAGAGACCCAGTACTTC. It translates to CASSSQETQYF.

DNA of the CDR3: TGCGCCAGCAGCCAAGATCTGTGGGCTAGCTCGAGCACAGATACGCAGTATTTT. It codes for CASSQDLWASSSTDTQYF. V and J are TRBV4-1 and TRBJ2-3; D possibly corresponds to TRBD2 (5 bases). Trimming cost V 0 bases and J 0 bases, with 16 bases left between them. Germline-derived CDR1 and CDR2 are MGHRA and YSYEKL. This CDR3 is built from 18 residues.

The table lists this clone with a few counts. The rearrangement joins TRBV27 to TRBJ2-7; tentative D call: TRBD1 (6 bases). The CDR3 covers 13 residues. The V and J ends lost 3 bases and 4 bases respectively, with 10 bases between them. CDR1 is MNHEY, CDR2 SMNVEV, per germline (reference sequence). CDR3 amino acids: CASSFQGLYEQYF. The CDR3, as DNA: TGTGCCAGCAGTTTTCAGGGGCTATACGAGCAGTACTTC.

The chain uses TRBV10-1 and TRBJ2-7; 10 nucleotides match TRBD1. The CDR3 spans 14 residues. The trim removed 7 bases at V and 6 bases at J, leaving 9 bases unmatched. Per the germline V gene, CDR1 is WNHNN and CDR2 is SYGVQD (reference sequence). The chain's CDR3 is CASTGGTGEFEQYV. The CDR3 nucleotides are TGCGCCAGCACCGGAGGGACAGGGGAATTCGAGCAGTACGTC.

Note on this clone: One end of the junction varies from germline; a read error may be responsible. The chain has TRBV7-2 and TRBJ2-5, with D uncertain. Per the germline V gene, CDR1 is SGHTA and CDR2 is FQGNSA. This CDR3 is 14 amino acids long. Here the CDR3 DNA reads TGTGCCAGCAGCCCACGGCCAGAAAGAGAGGCCCAGTACTTC. Protein product: CASSPRPEREAQYF. The full variable domain, with the rest looked up from reference TRBV7-2 and TRBJ2-5, is GAGVSQSPSNKVTEKGKDVELRCDPISGHTALYWYRQSLGQGLEFLIYFQGNSAPDKSGLPSDRFSAERTGGSVSTLTIQRTQQEDSAVYLCASSPRPEREAQYFGPGTRLLVL.

This clone was found a few times. The genes are TRBV10-1 and TRBJ2-2; 7 bases are a match to TRBD1. This CDR3 comprises 15 residues. J was trimmed by 4 bases and V by 6 bases; bases with no gene match: 8. Germline V gene data show CDR1 as WNHNN and CDR2 as SYGVQD (reference sequence). The CDR3 loop reads CASSRDSASTGELFF. The CDR3 region has the DNA TGCGCCAGCAGCAGGGACAGCGCCAGCACCGGGGAGCTGTTTTTT.

The chain recombines TRBV7-6 with TRBJ2-4; D remains unclear. Germline CDR1 reads SGHVS; CDR2 reads FNYEAQ. Between the trimmed V and J ends, which lost 5 bases and 7 bases, there was a span of 12 bases. The CDR3 sequence is 13 residues long. CDR3 sequence: CASSEENYNIQYF. As DNA, the CDR3 is TGTGCCAGCAGCGAGGAGAATTACAACATTCAGTACTTC. Together with reference TRBV7-6 and TRBJ2-4, the CDR3 gives the full variable domain: GAGVSQSPRYKVTKRGQDVALRCDPISGHVSLYWYRQALGQGPEFLTYFNYEAQQDKSGLPNDRFSAERPEGSISTLTIQRTEQRDSAMYRCASSEENYNIQYFGAGTRLSVL.

V and J are TRBV9 and TRBJ1-2; tentative D call: TRBD1 (6 bases). V was pared by 4 bases and J by 9 bases, with 13 bases between. The germline CDR1 and CDR2 sequences are SGDLS and YYNGEE. CDR3 length equals 12 residues. CDR3 nucleotides: TGTGCCAGCAGCCTCCAGGGGTGGAGCTACACCTTC. Encoded protein: CASSLQGWSYTF.

This chain links TRBV5-4 with TRBJ2-1, with 11 nucleotides matching TRBD2. The germline V gene has CDR1 SGHNT and CDR2 YYREEE (reference sequence). The J segment lost 9 bases and the V segment lost 2 bases, leaving 7 bases of the junction unmatched. CDR3 length: 15 residues. As DNA, the CDR3 is TGTGCCAGCAGCTTTAGCGGGGGGGCGGTAGGTGAGCAGTTCTTC. As protein: CASSFSGGAVGEQFF.

The chain carries TRBV9 and TRBJ2-5, with a weak D call TRBD2 (6 bases). Trimming shortened V by 0 bases and J by 7 bases, and 19 bases separated the two germline ends. Germline lookup yields CDR1 SGDLS and CDR2 YYNGEE. The CDR3 is 16 residues long. CDR3 nucleotides: TGTGCCAGCAGCGTAGGTAGGGGCCCTCAACTAGCGACCCAGTACTTC. Amino acids: CASSVGRGPQLATQYF. Full variable domain (remainder filled in from reference TRBV9 and TRBJ2-5): DSGVTQTPKHLITATGQRVTLRCSPRSGDLSVYWYQQSLDQGLQFLIQYYNGEERAKGNILERFSAQQFPDLHSELNLSSLELGDSALYFCASSVGRGPQLATQYFGPGTRLLVL.

This clone was observed a handful of times. This sequence joins TRBV4-1 and TRBJ1-2; perhaps TRBD1 as D (5 bases). The CDR3 consists of 13 residues. V dropped 2 bases and J dropped 6 bases, with 10 bases sitting between them. The V gene's germline CDR1 is MGHRA and CDR2 YSYEKL. This chain's CDR3 is CASSQIGVDGYTF. The CDR3 nucleotides are TGCGCCAGCAGCCAAATAGGGGTGGATGGCTACACCTTC.

The CDR3 sequence is CASSLANYGYTF. The DNA for the CDR3 is TGCGCCAGCAGCTTGGCGAACTATGGCTACACCTTC. This chain uses TRBV5-1 with TRBJ1-2; D not resolved. V was trimmed by 0 bases and J by 2 bases, leaving 2 bases between them. The CDR3 consists of 12 residues. Germline V gene sequence: CDR1 SGHRS, CDR2 YFSETQ.

CDR3 nucleotide sequence: TGCAGCGTCCACGACAGGGCCCAAGAGACCCAGTACTTC. This codes for CSVHDRAQETQYF. The J gene is TRBJ2-5, the V gene TRBV29-1; 7 nucleotides match TRBD1. The germline V gene encodes CDR1 SQVTM and CDR2 ANQGSEA. The CDR3 has 13 amino acids. J lost 1 base, V lost 6 bases, and 5 bases had no gene match. Drawing the rest from reference TRBV29-1 and TRBJ2-5, the complete variable domain is SAVISQKPSRDICQRGTSLTIQCQVDSQVTMMFWYRQQPGQSLTLIATANQGSEATYESGFVIDKFPISRPNLTFSTLTVSNMSPEDSSIYLCSVHDRAQETQYFGPGTRLLVL.

V and J are TRBV19 and TRBJ2-3; 12 positions match TRBD2. The J segment lost 4 bases and the V segment lost 6 bases, leaving 11 bases of the junction unmatched. In germline, CDR1 is LNHDA, CDR2 SQIVND (reference sequence). This CDR3 comprises 17 residues. CDR3 amino acids: CASRRGPLAGGSDTQYF. In nucleotides, the CDR3 is TGTGCCAGTAGAAGGGGTCCTCTAGCGGGGGGGTCAGATACGCAGTATTTT.

The chain couples TRBV10-2 to TRBJ1-1, with TRBD1 identical over 11 bases. V shed 2 bases and J 10 bases; nucleotides not matched to a gene: 6. Germline CDR1 and CDR2: WSHSY and SAAADI. The CDR3 is 14 residues long. CDR3: CASSELGQGVRAFF. The DNA for the CDR3 is TGCGCCAGCAGTGAGCTGGGACAGGGGGTTCGAGCTTTCTTT.

The chain links TRBV9 to TRBJ1-3; D not resolved. Per the germline V gene, CDR1 is SGDLS and CDR2 is YYNGEE. The CDR3 totals 12 residues. V lost 7 bases and J 0 bases, leaving 5 bases between the germline ends. Here the CDR3 reads CASSGSGNTIYF. The DNA of the CDR3 is TGTGCCAGCTCAGGCTCTGGAAACACCATATATTTT.

DNA of the CDR3: TGTGCCAGCAGCTTGTCCACAGGGGGCGACGAGCAGTACGTC. Translated, it gives CASSLSTGGDEQYV. This chain connects TRBV11-2 to TRBJ2-7, with 9 bases lining up with TRBD1. This CDR3 has 14 amino acids. Germline V lookup: CDR1 SGHAT, CDR2 FQNNGV. After removal of 3 bases from V and 5 bases from J, the junction contained 5 bases not matched to a gene.

This chain links TRBV6-6 with TRBJ1-1, with D possibly TRBD1 on 5 matching bases. The V end lost 0 bases, the J end lost 7 bases, and 15 bases lay between the germline ends. The CDR3 is made up of 15 amino acids. From germline, CDR1 is MNHNY and CDR2 SVGAGI (reference sequence). CDR3 DNA sequence: TGTGCCAGCAGTTACTCAGGCCCAGGGCGGTATGAAGCTTTCTTT. It translates to CASSYSGPGRYEAFF.

This clone was counted a few times. The rearrangement links TRBV6-1 to TRBJ2-6; D gene unclear. V was shortened by 0 bases and J by 0 bases, with 15 bases between the two germline ends. The CDR3 has 19 residues. The germline V gene has CDR1 MNHNS and CDR2 SASEGT. DNA of the CDR3: TGTGCCAGCAGTGAAGCGCTTGCGGAATTCCGCTCTGGGGCCAACGTCCTGACTTTC. It translates to CASSEALAEFRSGANVLTF.

The rearrangement uses TRBV4-3 and TRBJ2-3; TRBD1 matches at 12 bases. The J segment lost 4 bases and the V segment lost 4 bases, leaving 6 bases of the junction unmatched. The CDR3 totals 16 residues. Germline V gene sequence: CDR1 LGHNA, CDR2 YSLEER. CDR3 nucleotide sequence: TGCGCCAGCAGCCTCGGGACAGGGGGCTCGGCAGATACGCAGTATTTT. Translated: CASSLGTGGSADTQYF.

This chain connects TRBV28 to TRBJ1-4; D remains ambiguous. Germline V gene sequence: CDR1 MDHEN, CDR2 SYDVKM. CDR3 length: 13 amino acids. Trimming cost V 4 bases and J 8 bases, with 11 bases left between them. The CDR3 is CASSWSRGEKLFF. The CDR3 coding sequence is TGTGCCAGCAGTTGGTCCCGAGGGGAAAAACTGTTTTTT.

This clone was seen a handful of times. The genes are TRBV5-6 and TRBJ1-6; the D is unclear. This CDR3 region has 15 residues. Germline CDR1 SGHDT, CDR2 YYEEEE. Trimming left V 2 bases short and J 12 bases short, with 18 bases between. The CDR3 DNA reads as TGTGCCAGCAGCTTTGGACTTTCCCCAGACCGACCCCTCCACTTT. Its translation is CASSFGLSPDRPLHF. The full variable domain, its missing parts supplied by reference TRBV5-6 and TRBJ1-6, is DAGVTQSPTHLIKTRGQQVTLRCSPKSGHDTVSWYQQALGQGPQFIFQYYEEEERQRGNFPDRFSGHQFPNYSSELNVNALLLGDSALYLCASSFGLSPDRPLHFGNGTRLTVT.

The chain couples TRBV9 to TRBJ2-7; possibly TRBD2 for D (5 bases). CDR1 is SGDLS and CDR2 is YYNGEE in the germline V gene. The CDR3 loop spans 14 amino acids. V was cut by 0 bases and J by 6 bases, with 13 bases left in between. The CDR3 DNA reads TGTGCCAGCAGCGTAGGGAGGAGTGGTAGCGAGCAGTACTTC. Protein product: CASSVGRSGSEQYF.

This chain connects TRBV18 to TRBJ2-1; 7 bases match TRBD1. The CDR3 is 15 amino acids. Looked up from germline, CDR1 is KGHSH and CDR2 is LQKENI. V gave up 6 bases and J gave up 3 bases; unmatched junction bases: 8. This CDR3 is CASSPGTANYNEQFF. For the CDR3, the DNA is TGTGCCAGCTCCCCCGGGACAGCAAACTACAATGAGCAGTTCTTC.

This chain uses TRBV7-9 with TRBJ2-5, with TRBD1 as a possible D gene (5 bases). The CDR3 loop spans 14 amino acids. Trimming shortened V by 3 bases and J by 0 bases, and 8 bases separated the two germline ends. The germline gives CDR1 SEHNR, CDR2 FQNEAQ (reference sequence). The CDR3 loop reads CASSLTEYQETQYF. CDR3 in DNA: TGTGCCAGCAGCTTGACAGAGTACCAAGAGACCCAGTACTTC. Full variable domain (remainder filled in from reference TRBV7-9 and TRBJ2-5): DTGVSQNPRHKITKRGQNVTFRCDPISEHNRLYWYRQTLGQGPEFLTYFQNEAQLEKSRLLSDRFSAERPKGSFSTLEIQRTEQGDSAMYLCASSLTEYQETQYFGPGTRLLVL.

The V call is TRBV4-1, the J call TRBJ1-1; 9 bases match TRBD1. Germline V CDR1 and CDR2: MGHRA, YSYEKL. J gave up 4 bases and V 7 bases, and 16 bases lay outside the gene matches. This CDR3 region has 17 residues. The CDR3, as DNA: TGCGCCAGCAAATCCGGGACAGGGAATGTGTTAGGCACTGAAGCTTTCTTT. Translated: CASKSGTGNVLGTEAFF.